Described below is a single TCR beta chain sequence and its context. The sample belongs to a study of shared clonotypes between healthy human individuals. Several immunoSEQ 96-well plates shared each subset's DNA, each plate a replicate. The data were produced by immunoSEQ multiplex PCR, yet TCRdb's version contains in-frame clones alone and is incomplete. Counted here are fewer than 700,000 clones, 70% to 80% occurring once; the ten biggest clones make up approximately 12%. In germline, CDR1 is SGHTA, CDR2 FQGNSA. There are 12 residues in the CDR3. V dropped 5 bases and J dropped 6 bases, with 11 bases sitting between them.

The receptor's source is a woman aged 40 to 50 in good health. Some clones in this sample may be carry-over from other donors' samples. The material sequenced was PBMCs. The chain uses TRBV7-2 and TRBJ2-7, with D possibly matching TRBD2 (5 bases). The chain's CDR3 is CASSHPGGEQYF. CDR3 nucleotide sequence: TGTGCCAGCAGCCATCCCGGAGGCGAGCAGTACTTC.